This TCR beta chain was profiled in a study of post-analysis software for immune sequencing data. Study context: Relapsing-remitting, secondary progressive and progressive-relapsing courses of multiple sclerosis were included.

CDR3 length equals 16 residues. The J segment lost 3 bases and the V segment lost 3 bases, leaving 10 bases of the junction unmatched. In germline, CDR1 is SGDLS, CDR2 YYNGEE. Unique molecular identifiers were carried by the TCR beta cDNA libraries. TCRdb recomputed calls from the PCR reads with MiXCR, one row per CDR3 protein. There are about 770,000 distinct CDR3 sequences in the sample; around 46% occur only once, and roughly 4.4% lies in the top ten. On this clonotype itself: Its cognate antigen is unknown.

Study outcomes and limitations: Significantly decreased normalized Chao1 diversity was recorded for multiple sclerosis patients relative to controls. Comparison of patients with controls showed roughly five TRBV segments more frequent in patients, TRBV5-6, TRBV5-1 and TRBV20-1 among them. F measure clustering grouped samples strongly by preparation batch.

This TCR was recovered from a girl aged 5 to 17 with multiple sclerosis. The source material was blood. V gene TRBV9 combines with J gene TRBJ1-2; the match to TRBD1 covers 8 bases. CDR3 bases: TGTGCCAGCAGCGACCCTCAGGGGGCCGTTGACTATGGCTACACCTTC. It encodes CASSDPQGAVDYGYTF.